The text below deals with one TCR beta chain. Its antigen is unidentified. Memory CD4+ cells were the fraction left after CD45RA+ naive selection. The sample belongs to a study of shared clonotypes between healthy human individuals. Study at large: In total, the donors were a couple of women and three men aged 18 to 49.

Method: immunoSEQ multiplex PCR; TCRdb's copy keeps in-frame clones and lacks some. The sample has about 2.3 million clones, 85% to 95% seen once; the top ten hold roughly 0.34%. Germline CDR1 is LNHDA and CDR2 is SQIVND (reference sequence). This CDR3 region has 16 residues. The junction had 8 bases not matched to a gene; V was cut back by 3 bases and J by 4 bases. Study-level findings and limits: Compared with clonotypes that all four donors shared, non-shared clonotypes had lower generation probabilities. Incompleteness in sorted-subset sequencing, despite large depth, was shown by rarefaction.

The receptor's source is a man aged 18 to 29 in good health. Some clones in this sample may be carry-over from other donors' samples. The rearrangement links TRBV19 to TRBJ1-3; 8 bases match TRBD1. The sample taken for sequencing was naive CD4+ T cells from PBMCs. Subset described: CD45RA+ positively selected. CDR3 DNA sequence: TGTGCCAGTAGTATGGGACAGGCTTTTTCGGGAAACACCATATATTTT. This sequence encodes CASSMGQAFSGNTIYF.